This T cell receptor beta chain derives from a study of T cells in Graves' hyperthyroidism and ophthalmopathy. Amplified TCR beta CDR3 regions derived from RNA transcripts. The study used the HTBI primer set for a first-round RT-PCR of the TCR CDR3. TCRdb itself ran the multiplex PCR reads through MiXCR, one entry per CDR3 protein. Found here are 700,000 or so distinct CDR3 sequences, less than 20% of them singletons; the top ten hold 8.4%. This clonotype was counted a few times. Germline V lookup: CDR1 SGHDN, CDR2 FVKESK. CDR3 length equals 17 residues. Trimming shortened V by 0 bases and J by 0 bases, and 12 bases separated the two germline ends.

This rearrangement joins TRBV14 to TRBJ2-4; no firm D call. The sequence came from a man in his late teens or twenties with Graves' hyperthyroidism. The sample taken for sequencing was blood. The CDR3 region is CASSQDLLPVAKNIQYF. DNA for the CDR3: TGTGCCAGCAGCCAAGATCTTCTGCCGGTAGCCAAAAACATTCAGTACTTC.